One and the same sample provided the 25 T cell receptor beta chains below, sequenced in a study of Graves' ophthalmopathy and Graves' hyperthyroidism. From RNA, the CDR3 regions of TCR beta chains were amplified and sequenced. HTBI primers were employed in first-round RT-PCR, then a second-round multiplex PCR followed. TCRdb fed the multiplex PCR reads into MiXCR, producing one record per CDR3 protein. The sample carries around 660,000 distinct CDR3 sequences, about two fifths recorded once. The sample was peripheral blood. The receptors stem from an adult man with Graves' ophthalmopathy.

Worth noting for this clonotype: It is likely a read error, because the conserved phenylalanine at the end of the CDR3 is missing. It is unclear where the CDR3 begins or ends on the DNA, so no DNA is shown, and the CDR3 is as TCRdb lists it. This chain uses TRBV9 with TRBJ1-3. From germline, CDR1 is SGDLS and CDR2 YYNGEE. The CDR3 spans 11 amino acids, including both terminal residues. The CDR3 protein is CASSVVAGSNT.

This clonotype was picked up one time. CDR3 protein: CASSYSYLRDGSYEQYF. As DNA, the CDR3 is TGTGCCAGCAGTTACTCCTACCTCCGGGACGGTTCCTACGAGCAGTACTTC. The chain uses TRBV2 and TRBJ2-7; D possibly matches TRBD1 or TRBD2 (5 bases each). This CDR3 is built from 17 residues. Germline assignment: CDR1 SNHLY and CDR2 FYNNEI. Trimming left V 5 bases short and J 1 base short, with 21 bases between.

This clonotype has ten or more counts. The V gene is TRBV7-9, the J gene TRBJ1-1; 7 bases line up with TRBD1. Germline V gene sequence: CDR1 SEHNR, CDR2 FQNEAQ (reference sequence). V lost 4 bases to trimming and J lost 8 bases; unmatched junction nucleotides: 7. The CDR3 is made up of 13 amino acids. The CDR3 bases are TGTGCCAGCAGCTCTCGAGGGGGCGTCGAAGCTTTCTTT. Its translation is CASSSRGGVEAFF.

This clonotype was picked up a small number of times. The genes are TRBV19 and TRBJ2-7; no firm D call. The CDR3 consists of 16 residues. Per germline, CDR1 LNHDA and CDR2 SQIVND (reference sequence). Trimming cost V 4 bases and J 4 bases, with 20 bases left between them. The CDR3 bases are TGTGCCAGTAGTAAACTACGGTCTGACACTCGGTACGAGCAGTACTTC. Encoded protein: CASSKLRSDTRYEQYF.

The table lists this clonotype with many counts. This chain uses TRBV4-3 with TRBJ2-5, with TRBD2 as a possible D gene (5 bases). The CDR3 totals 14 residues. V was pared by 1 base and J by 5 bases, with 11 bases between. The germline gives CDR1 LGHNA, CDR2 YSLEER. CDR3 residues: CASSQGTGWETQYF. The CDR3 bases are TGCGCCAGCAGCCAAGGGACGGGGTGGGAGACCCAGTACTTC.

In regard to this clonotype: The conserved final phenylalanine or tryptophan is absent from the CDR3, which likely points to a read error. The chain has TRBV29-1 and TRBJ1-1; D is unresolved. V lost 0 bases and J 6 bases, leaving 11 bases between the germline ends. This CDR3 comprises 13 residues. Germline values: CDR1 SQVTM, CDR2 ANQGSEA. In DNA form, the CDR3 reads TGCAGCGTTGAAGAGGTGCCAGGATCTGAAGCTTTCCCT. Protein sequence: CSVEEVPGSEAFP.

This clonotype has only a few counts. This chain links TRBV7-3 with TRBJ2-2; 12 nucleotides agree with TRBD2. The CDR3 spans 15 residues. In germline, CDR1 is SGHTA, CDR2 FQGTGA. V gave up 5 bases and J gave up 7 bases; unmatched junction bases: 5. The CDR3: CASSNLAGGVGELFF. CDR3 in DNA: TGTGCCAGCAGCAACCTAGCGGGAGGGGTCGGGGAGCTGTTTTTT.

This clonotype was found many times. The rearrangement joins TRBV2 to TRBJ1-2, with TRBD1 matching 8 bases. The germline V gene has CDR1 SNHLY and CDR2 FYNNEI. The CDR3 covers 14 residues. J gave up 4 bases and V 4 bases, and 5 bases lay outside the gene matches. CDR3 amino acids: CASSATGALYGYTF. DNA of the CDR3: TGTGCCAGCAGTGCGACAGGGGCCCTCTATGGCTACACCTTC.

The rearrangement uses TRBV20-1 and TRBJ2-7; TRBD2 is a possible D gene (6 bases). Trimming removed 4 bases from V and 4 bases from J, with 14 bases in between. Germline V gene lookup returns CDR1 DFQATT and CDR2 SNEGSKA (reference sequence). The CDR3 is 13 residues long. This CDR3 is CSAIAGRFYEQYF. The CDR3 region has the DNA TGCAGTGCTATCGCGGGGAGGTTTTACGAGCAGTACTTC.

This clonotype is a singleton in its sample. The rearrangement uses TRBV27 and TRBJ1-1, with D perhaps matching TRBD1 (5 bases). The V and J ends lost 6 bases and 5 bases respectively, with 13 bases between them. CDR1 MNHEY and CDR2 SMNVEV come from the germline V gene (reference sequence). The CDR3 runs to 13 residues. The CDR3 DNA is TGTGCCAGCAGCTCGGGGGTGAGGACTGAAGCTTTCTTT. It encodes CASSSGVRTEAFF.

This clonotype was recorded many times. This sequence joins TRBV11-2 and TRBJ1-6; a weak D match, TRBD1 (5 bases). This CDR3 spans 15 amino acids. In germline, CDR1 is SGHAT, CDR2 FQNNGV. V was clipped by 1 base and J by 6 bases, with 10 bases between them. The CDR3 sequence: CASSLGMGGNSPLHF. The CDR3, as DNA: TGTGCCAGCAGCTTAGGGATGGGGGGTAATTCACCCCTCCACTTT.

The chain links TRBV7-2 to TRBJ1-1; D ambiguous. CDR1 SGHTA and CDR2 FQGNSA come from the germline V gene. V lost 4 bases and J lost 10, with 13 bases in between. The CDR3 totals 12 residues. The CDR3: CASSSGFPAAFF. CDR3 coding DNA: TGTGCCAGCAGCTCCGGGTTCCCTGCAGCTTTCTTT. Drawing the rest from reference TRBV7-2 and TRBJ1-1, the complete variable domain is GAGVSQSPSNKVTEKGKDVELRCDPISGHTALYWYRQSLGQGLEFLIYFQGNSAPDKSGLPSDRFSAERTGGSVSTLTIQRTQQEDSAVYLCASSSGFPAAFFGQGTRLTVV.

This clonotype was seen a single time. The chain has TRBV6-6 and TRBJ2-7, with D perhaps TRBD2 (5 bases). The CDR3 extends over 12 amino acids. Germline CDR1 is MNHNY and CDR2 is SVGAGI (reference sequence). V was cut by 8 bases and J by 6 bases, with 14 bases left in between. In DNA form, the CDR3 reads TGTGCCAGCGGTGGGGAGAGCTGCGAGCAGTACTTC. Translating it yields CASGGESCEQYF.

This clonotype was recorded many times. The chain employs TRBV2 and TRBJ1-4; D might be TRBD1 (5 bases). CDR1 is SNHLY, CDR2 FYNNEI, per germline. Trimming removed 6 bases at V and 5 bases at J, with 22 bases between. The CDR3 runs to 17 residues. CDR3 region: CASSRTGDAGFNEKLFF. CDR3 sequence (DNA): TGTGCCAGCAGCAGAACCGGGGACGCCGGATTCAATGAAAAACTGTTTTTT.

The chain uses TRBV25-1 and TRBJ2-2; maybe TRBD1 (5 bases). The CDR3 has 11 amino acids. V gave up 8 bases and J gave up 6 bases, with 7 bases separating them. The germline CDR1 and CDR2 sequences are MGHDK and SYGVNS. The CDR3 region is CASDSSGELFF. CDR3 DNA sequence: TGTGCCAGCGACAGTTCCGGGGAGCTGTTTTTT. Together with reference TRBV25-1 and TRBJ2-2, the CDR3 gives the full variable domain: EADIYQTPRYLVIGTGKKITLECSQTMGHDKMYWYQQDPGMELHLIHYSYGVNSTEKGDLSSESTVSRIRTEHFPLTLESARPSHTSQYLCASDSSGELFFGEGSRLTVL.

In regard to this clonotype: An end of the junction differs from the germline gene, which may be a read error. For the CDR3, the DNA is TGCGGCGTTGCGCACTTTTCACCGGGACAGGGGGCCAACGAGCAGTACTTC. This encodes CGVAHFSPGQGANEQYF. The rearrangement uses TRBV29-1 and TRBJ2-7; 12 nucleotides agree with TRBD1. This CDR3 comprises 17 residues. CDR1 SQVTM and CDR2 ANQGSEA come from the germline V gene.

This clonotype was observed at least ten times. This chain joins TRBV9 and TRBJ2-7; maybe TRBD2 (5 bases). There are 14 residues in the CDR3. V shed 4 bases and J shed 2 bases, with 13 bases lying between them. Germline loops: CDR1 SGDLS, CDR2 YYNGEE. The CDR3 nucleotides read TGTGCCAGCAGCCCCCCGAGCGGAACCTACGAGCAGTACTTC. Translation: CASSPPSGTYEQYF.

This clonotype was counted a single time. This is likely a read error, given that the CDR3 carries no conserved phenylalanine or tryptophan at its end. V is TRBV7-9 and J is TRBJ2-7; 9 nucleotides align to TRBD2. The CDR3 contains 14 residues. CDR1 SEHNR and CDR2 FQNEAQ come from the germline V gene (reference sequence). With 6 bases clipped from V and 5 bases from J, the junction kept 8 bases outside the gene matches. The CDR3, as DNA: TGTGCCAGCAGTTTACAGGGGACTAGCAACGAGCAGTACTCC. Protein product: CASSLQGTSNEQYS.

This clonotype was detected ten times or more. The chain combines TRBV15 with TRBJ1-1; a weak D match, TRBD1 (6 bases). Trimming removed 4 bases from V and 4 bases from J, with 13 bases in between. The CDR3 length is 14 residues. CDR1 is LNHNV, CDR2 YYDKDF, per germline (reference sequence). CDR3 sequence (DNA): TGTGCCACCAGCACCACCGGACAGACCACTGAAGCTTTCTTT. It specifies CATSTTGQTTEAFF.

V is TRBV12-3 or TRBV12-4 and J is TRBJ2-7; 14 bases agree with TRBD2. Trimming cost V 6 bases and J 5 bases; bases outside gene matches: 3. This CDR3 has 14 amino acids. The CDR3 is CASSRGLAGDEQYF. As DNA, the CDR3 is TGTGCCAGCAGCAGGGGACTAGCGGGAGACGAGCAGTACTTC.

This clonotype was observed at least ten times. The rearrangement links TRBV14 to TRBJ1-1; D possibly corresponds to TRBD1 (6 bases). The CDR3 length is 16 residues. Germline lookup yields CDR1 SGHDN and CDR2 FVKESK. The ends were cut back, 1 base at V and 1 base at J, with 13 bases in the middle. The CDR3 here is CASSQGHIQGNTEAFF. The CDR3 DNA sequence: TGTGCCAGCAGCCAAGGCCACATACAGGGGAACACTGAAGCTTTCTTT.

This clonotype has just one count. The rearrangement joins TRBV2 to TRBJ1-5, with TRBD1 matching 10 bases. CDR3 length equals 15 residues. Germline V gives CDR1 SNHLY, CDR2 FYNNEI. V shed 6 bases and J 7 bases; nucleotides not matched to a gene: 9. The CDR3 loop is CASRGVGQGSQPQHF. The CDR3 bases are TGTGCCAGCAGGGGGGTGGGACAGGGGAGCCAGCCCCAGCATTTT.

Details on this clonotype: A single base separates this from a much larger clone, so it may be a read error. This chain links TRBV7-9 with TRBJ2-2, with a tentative D call TRBD1 (6 bases). V was trimmed by 5 bases and J by 3 bases, leaving 16 bases between them. CDR3 length: 16 residues. Germline CDR1 SEHNR, CDR2 FQNEAQ (reference sequence). CDR3 DNA: TGTGCCAGCAGCAACGGCAGGGGCTGGGACACCGGGGAGCTGTTTTTT. Translating gives CASSNGRGWDTGELFF.

This clonotype was recorded at least ten times. The V and J genes are TRBV20-1 and TRBJ2-7; tentative D call: TRBD1 (7 bases). CDR3 length: 17 residues. V was pared by 6 bases and J by 2 bases, with 26 bases between. The V gene's germline CDR1 is DFQATT and CDR2 SNEGSKA (reference sequence). The chain's CDR3 is CSARGISGYQVPYEQYF. CDR3 sequence (DNA): TGCAGTGCCAGGGGGATTAGCGGATACCAAGTTCCCTACGAGCAGTACTTC.

This clonotype appeared many times. The chain joins TRBV6-1 to TRBJ2-7; D gene ambiguous. Per germline, CDR1 MNHNS and CDR2 SASEGT. Trimming left V 2 bases short and J 3 bases short, with 8 bases between. The CDR3 has 13 residues. Written as DNA, the CDR3 is TGTGCCAGCAGTGAATGGCGGAACTACGAGCAGTACTTC. Protein sequence: CASSEWRNYEQYF.